A single TCR beta chain is shown here with its context. Its antigen is not identified. This specimen belongs to a study of blood T cells in healthy people across ages. About the research overall: About one barcoded beta molecule per two T cells was the capture yield of template switching. Study-wide points: There was a strong correlation between TCR beta diversity and naive T cell percentage.

There were at least 5 micrograms of total RNA extracted from every sample. CDR1 and CDR2 (germline): SGHVT, SQSDAQ. CDR3 size: 16 residues. Trimming shortened V by 5 bases and J by 2 bases, and 17 bases separated the two germline ends. Sample-barcoded 5' priming and a J-beta primer mix drove a second PCR of about 6 to 12 cycles. A template-switch adaptor with 12 random nucleotides tagged each cDNA molecule. MiXCR, run by TCRdb on the 5' RACE reads, gives a single entry per CDR3 protein. This table has 1.5 million to 2 million distinct CDR3 sequences, just under 50% appearing once. The sample comprised blood. This chain uses TRBV7-4 with TRBJ2-3; the D gene is possibly TRBD2 (7 bases). The clonotype comes from a middle-aged woman in good health. CDR3 DNA: TGTGCCAGCAGCCGAAGGGGGGGGCCCCCCACAGATACGCAGTATTTT. This translates into CASSRRGGPPTDTQYF.